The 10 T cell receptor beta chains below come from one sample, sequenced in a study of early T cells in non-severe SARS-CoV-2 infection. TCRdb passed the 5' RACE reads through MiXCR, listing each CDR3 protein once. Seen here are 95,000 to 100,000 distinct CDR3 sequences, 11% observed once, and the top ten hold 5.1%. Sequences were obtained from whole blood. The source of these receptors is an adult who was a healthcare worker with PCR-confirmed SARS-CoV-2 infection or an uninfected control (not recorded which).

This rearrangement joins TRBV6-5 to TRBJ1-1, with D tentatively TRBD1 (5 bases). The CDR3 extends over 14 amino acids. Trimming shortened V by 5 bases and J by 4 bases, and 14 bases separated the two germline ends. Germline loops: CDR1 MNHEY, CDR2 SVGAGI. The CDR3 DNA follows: TGTGCCAGCAGTACACCGGGACCGCTCACTGAAGCTTTCTTT. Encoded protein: CASSTPGPLTEAFF.

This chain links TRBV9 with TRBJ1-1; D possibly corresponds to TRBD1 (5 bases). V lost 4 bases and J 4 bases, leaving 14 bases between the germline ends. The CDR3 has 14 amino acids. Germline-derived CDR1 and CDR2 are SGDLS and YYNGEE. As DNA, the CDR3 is TGTGCCAGCAGCCCAGAGGGGCTTGGCACTGAAGCTTTCTTT. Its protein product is CASSPEGLGTEAFF.

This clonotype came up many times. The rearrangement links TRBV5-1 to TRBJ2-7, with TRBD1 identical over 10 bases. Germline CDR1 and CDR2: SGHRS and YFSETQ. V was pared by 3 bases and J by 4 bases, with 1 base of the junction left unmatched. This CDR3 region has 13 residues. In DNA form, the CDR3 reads TGCGCCAGCAGCTGGACAGGGGGGTACGAGCAGTACTTC. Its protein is CASSWTGGYEQYF.

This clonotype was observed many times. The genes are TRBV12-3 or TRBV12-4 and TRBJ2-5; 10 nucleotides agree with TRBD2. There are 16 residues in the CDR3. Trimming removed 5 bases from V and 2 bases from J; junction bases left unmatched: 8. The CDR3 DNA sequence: TGTGCCAGCAGTCATGGGACTAGCGCCCCTCAAGAGACCCAGTACTTC. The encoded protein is CASSHGTSAPQETQYF.

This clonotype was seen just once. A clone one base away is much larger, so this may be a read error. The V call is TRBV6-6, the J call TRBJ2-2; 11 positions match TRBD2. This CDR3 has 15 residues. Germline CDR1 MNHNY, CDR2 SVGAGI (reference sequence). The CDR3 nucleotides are TGTGCCAACAGTTTAGCGGGGGGGCATACCGGGGAGCTGTTTTTT. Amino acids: CANSLAGGHTGELFF.

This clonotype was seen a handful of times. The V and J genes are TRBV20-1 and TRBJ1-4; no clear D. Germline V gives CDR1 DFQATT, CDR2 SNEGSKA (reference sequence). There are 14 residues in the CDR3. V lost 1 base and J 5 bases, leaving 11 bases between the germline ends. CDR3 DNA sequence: TGCAGTGCTAGAGGAAGGACCGGAAATGAAAAACTGTTTTTT. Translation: CSARGRTGNEKLFF.

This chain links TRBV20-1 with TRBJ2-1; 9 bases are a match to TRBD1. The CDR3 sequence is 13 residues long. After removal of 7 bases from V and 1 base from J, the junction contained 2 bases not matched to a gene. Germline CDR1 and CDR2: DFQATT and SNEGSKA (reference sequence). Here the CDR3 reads CSVGTGSYNEQFF. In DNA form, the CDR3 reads TGCAGTGTCGGGACAGGGTCCTACAATGAGCAGTTCTTC.

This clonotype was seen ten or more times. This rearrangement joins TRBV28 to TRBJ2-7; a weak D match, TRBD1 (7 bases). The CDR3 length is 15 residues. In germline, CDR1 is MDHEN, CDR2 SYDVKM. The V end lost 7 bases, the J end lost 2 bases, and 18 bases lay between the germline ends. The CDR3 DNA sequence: TGTGCCAGCAATTCCAGGGGGGACGCTACCTACGAGCAGTACTTC. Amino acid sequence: CASNSRGDATYEQYF.

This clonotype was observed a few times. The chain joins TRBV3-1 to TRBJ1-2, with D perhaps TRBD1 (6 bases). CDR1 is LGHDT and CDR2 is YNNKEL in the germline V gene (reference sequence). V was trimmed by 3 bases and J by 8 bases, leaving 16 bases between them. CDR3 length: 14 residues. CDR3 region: CASSHAQGIGGYTF. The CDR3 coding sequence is TGTGCCAGCAGCCACGCACAGGGAATCGGCGGCTACACCTTC. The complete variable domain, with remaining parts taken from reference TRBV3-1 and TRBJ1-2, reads DTAVSQTPKYLVTQMGNDKSIKCEQNLGHDTMYWYKQDSKKFLKIMFSYNNKELIINETVPNRFSPKSPDKAHLNLHINSLELGDSAVYFCASSHAQGIGGYTFGSGTRLTVV.

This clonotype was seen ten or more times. The CDR3 loop is CASSSRREGYEQYF. CDR3 nucleotide sequence: TGTGCCAGCAGTTCCCGCAGGGAGGGCTACGAGCAGTACTTC. The rearrangement uses TRBV27 and TRBJ2-7; TRBD2 aligns across 7 bases. This CDR3 has 14 amino acids. Germline-derived CDR1 and CDR2 are MNHEY and SMNVEV (reference sequence). The ends lost 4 bases at V and 3 bases at J; junction bases unmatched: 6.